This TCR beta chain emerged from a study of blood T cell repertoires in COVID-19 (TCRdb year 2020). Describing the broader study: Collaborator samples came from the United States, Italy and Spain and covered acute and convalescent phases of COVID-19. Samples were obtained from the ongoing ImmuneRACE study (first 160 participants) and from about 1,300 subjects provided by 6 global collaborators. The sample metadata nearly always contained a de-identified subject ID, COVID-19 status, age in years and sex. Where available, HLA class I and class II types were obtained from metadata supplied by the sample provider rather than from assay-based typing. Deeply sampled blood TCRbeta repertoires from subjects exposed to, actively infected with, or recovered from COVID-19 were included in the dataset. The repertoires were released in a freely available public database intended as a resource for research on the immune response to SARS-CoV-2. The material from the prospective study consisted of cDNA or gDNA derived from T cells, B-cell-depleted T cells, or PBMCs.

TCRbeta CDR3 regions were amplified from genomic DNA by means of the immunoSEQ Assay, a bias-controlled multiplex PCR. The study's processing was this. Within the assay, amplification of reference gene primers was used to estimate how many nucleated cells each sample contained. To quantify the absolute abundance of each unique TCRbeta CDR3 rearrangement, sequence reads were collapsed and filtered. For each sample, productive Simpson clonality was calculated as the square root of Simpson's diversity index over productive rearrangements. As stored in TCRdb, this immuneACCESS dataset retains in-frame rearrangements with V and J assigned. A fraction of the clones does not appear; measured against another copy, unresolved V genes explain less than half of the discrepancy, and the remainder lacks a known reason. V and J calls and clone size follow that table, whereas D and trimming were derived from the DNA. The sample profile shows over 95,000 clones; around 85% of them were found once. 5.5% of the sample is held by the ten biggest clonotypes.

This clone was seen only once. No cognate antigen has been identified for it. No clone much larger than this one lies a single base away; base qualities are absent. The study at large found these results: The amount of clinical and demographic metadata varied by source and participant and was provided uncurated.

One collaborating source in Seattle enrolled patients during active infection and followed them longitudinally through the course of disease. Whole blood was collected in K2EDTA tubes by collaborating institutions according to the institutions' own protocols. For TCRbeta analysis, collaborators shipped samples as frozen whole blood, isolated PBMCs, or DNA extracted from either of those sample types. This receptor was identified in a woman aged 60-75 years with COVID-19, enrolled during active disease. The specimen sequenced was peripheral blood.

The DNA sequence is TGCGCCAGCAGCCGAGGGCCGAATTCACCCCTCCACTTT. This sequence encodes CASSRGPNSPLHF. This receptor chain uses TRBV10-2 and TRBJ1-6; no D gene can be assigned with confidence. The germline V gene yields WSHSY for CDR1 and SAAADI for CDR2. The CDR3, cysteine through phenylalanine, is 13 amino acids long. This entry keeps only the CDR3 DNA: 39 bases, framed from base 1. V and J lose 6 bases and 7 bases, and a span of 10 bases separates them.